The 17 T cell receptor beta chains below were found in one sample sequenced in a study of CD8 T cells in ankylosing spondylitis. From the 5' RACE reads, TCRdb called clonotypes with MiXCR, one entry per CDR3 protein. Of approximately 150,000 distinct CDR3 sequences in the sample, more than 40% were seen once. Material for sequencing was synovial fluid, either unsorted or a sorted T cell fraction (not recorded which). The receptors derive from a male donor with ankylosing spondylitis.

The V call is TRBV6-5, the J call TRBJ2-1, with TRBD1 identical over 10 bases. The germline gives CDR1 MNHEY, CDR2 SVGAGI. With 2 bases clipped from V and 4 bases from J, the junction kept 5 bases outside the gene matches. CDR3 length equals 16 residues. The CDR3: CASSYPRTGGYNEQFF. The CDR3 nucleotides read TGTGCCAGCAGTTACCCGAGGACAGGGGGATACAATGAGCAGTTCTTC.

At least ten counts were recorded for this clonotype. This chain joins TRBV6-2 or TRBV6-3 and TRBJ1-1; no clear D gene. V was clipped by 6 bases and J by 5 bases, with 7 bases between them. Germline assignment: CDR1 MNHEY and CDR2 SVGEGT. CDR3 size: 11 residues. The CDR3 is CASSWGTEAFF. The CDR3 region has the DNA TGTGCCAGCAGCTGGGGAACTGAAGCTTTCTTT.

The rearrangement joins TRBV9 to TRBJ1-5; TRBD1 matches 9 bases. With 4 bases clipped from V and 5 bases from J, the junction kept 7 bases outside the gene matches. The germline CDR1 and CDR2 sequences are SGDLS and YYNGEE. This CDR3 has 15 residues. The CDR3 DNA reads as TGTGCCAGCAGCCCAGGGACAGGGTATGATCAGCCCCAGCATTTT. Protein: CASSPGTGYDQPQHF.

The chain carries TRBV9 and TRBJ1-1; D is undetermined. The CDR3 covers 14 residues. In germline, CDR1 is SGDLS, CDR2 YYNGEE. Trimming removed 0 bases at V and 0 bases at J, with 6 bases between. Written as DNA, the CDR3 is TGTGCCAGCAGCGTAGGGCATCTGAACACTGAAGCTTTCTTT. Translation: CASSVGHLNTEAFF.

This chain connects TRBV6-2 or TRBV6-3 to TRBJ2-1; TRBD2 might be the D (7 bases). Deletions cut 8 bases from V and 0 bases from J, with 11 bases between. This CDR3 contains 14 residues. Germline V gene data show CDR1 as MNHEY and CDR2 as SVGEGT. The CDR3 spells CASRGASSYNEQFF. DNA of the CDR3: TGTGCCAGCCGGGGGGCGAGCTCCTACAATGAGCAGTTCTTC.

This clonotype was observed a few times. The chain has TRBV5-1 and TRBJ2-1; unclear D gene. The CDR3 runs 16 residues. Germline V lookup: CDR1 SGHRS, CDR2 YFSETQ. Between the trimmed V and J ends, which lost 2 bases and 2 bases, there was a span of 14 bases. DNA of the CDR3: TGCGCCAGCAGCTTAACTCAGGTACCAACCTACAATGAGCAGTTCTTC. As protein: CASSLTQVPTYNEQFF.

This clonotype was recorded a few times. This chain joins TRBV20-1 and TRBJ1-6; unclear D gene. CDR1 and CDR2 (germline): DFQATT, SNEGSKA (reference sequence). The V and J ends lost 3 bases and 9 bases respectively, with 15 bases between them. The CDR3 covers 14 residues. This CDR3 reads CSARAGIDTSPLHF. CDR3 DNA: TGCAGTGCTAGGGCCGGGATTGACACTTCACCCCTCCACTTT.

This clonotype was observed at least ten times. The DNA for the CDR3 is TGCAGTGCTAGAGATTTGGTGGGGGGGCGTTCTGAAGCTTTCTTT. Its translation is CSARDLVGGRSEAFF. This rearrangement joins TRBV20-1 to TRBJ1-1; possible D gene TRBD1, 6 bases. V was shortened by 0 bases and J by 6 bases, with 17 bases between the two germline ends. The germline gives CDR1 DFQATT, CDR2 SNEGSKA (reference sequence). The CDR3 length is 15 residues.

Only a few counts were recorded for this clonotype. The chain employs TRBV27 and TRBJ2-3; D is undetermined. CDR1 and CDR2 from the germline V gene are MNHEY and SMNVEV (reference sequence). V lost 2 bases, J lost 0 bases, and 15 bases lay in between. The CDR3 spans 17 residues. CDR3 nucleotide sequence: TGTGCCAGCAGTTTAACGCCCCCGGTCCTTAGCACAGATACGCAGTATTTT. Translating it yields CASSLTPPVLSTDTQYF.

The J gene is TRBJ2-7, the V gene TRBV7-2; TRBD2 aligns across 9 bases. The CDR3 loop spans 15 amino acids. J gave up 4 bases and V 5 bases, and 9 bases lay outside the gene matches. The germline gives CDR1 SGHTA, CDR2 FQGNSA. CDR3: CASSTLSGGPYEQYF. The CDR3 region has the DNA TGTGCCAGCAGCACCCTTAGCGGGGGACCTTACGAGCAGTACTTC.

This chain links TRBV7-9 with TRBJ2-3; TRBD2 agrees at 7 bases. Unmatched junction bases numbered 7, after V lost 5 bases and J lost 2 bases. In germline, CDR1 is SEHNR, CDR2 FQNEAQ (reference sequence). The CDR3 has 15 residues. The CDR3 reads CASSPWGGVTDTQYF. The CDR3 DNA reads TGTGCCAGCAGCCCATGGGGGGGGGTCACAGATACGCAGTATTTT. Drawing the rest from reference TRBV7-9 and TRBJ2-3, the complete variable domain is DTGVSQNPRHKITKRGQNVTFRCDPISEHNRLYWYRQTLGQGPEFLTYFQNEAQLEKSRLLSDRFSAERPKGSFSTLEIQRTEQGDSAMYLCASSPWGGVTDTQYFGPGTRLTVL.

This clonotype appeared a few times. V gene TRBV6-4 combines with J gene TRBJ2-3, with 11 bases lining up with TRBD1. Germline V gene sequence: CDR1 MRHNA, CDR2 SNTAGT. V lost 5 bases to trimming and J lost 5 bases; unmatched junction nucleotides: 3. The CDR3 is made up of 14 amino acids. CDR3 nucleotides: TGTGCCAGCAGTCCGGGACAGGGGGGAGATACGCAGTATTTT. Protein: CASSPGQGGDTQYF.

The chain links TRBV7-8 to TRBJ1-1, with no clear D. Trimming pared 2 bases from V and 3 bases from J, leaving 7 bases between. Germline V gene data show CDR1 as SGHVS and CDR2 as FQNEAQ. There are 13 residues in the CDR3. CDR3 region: CASSLPGYTEAFF. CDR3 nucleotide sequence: TGTGCCAGCAGCTTACCGGGCTACACTGAAGCTTTCTTT.

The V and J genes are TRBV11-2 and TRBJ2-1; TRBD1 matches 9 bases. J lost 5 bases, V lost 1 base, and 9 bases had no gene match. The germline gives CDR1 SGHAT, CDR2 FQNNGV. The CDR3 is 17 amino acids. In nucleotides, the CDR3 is TGTGCCAGCAGCTTAGTTAGGGGACAGGGTTTACACAATGAGCAGTTCTTC. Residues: CASSLVRGQGLHNEQFF.

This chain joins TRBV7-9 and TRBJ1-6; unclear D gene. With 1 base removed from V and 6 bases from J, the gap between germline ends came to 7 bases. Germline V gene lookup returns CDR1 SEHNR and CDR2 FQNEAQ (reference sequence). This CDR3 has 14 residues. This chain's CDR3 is CASSLGEGNSPLHF. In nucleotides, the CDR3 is TGTGCCAGCAGCTTAGGGGAGGGTAATTCACCCCTCCACTTT.

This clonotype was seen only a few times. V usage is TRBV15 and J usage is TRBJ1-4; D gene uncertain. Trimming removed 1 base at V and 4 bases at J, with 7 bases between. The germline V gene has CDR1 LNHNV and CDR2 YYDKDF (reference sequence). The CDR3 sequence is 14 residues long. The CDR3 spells CATSRGSLNEKLFF. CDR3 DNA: TGTGCCACCAGCAGAGGCAGTCTTAATGAAAAACTGTTTTTT.

This CDR3 is CASSYISDTDTQYF. Here the CDR3 DNA reads TGTGCCAGCAGTTACATATCGGACACAGATACGCAGTATTTT. The V and J genes are TRBV6-2 or TRBV6-3 and TRBJ2-3; no definite D call. Trimming cost V 2 bases and J 2 bases, with 8 bases left between them. The germline gives CDR1 MNHEY, CDR2 SVGEGT. The CDR3 spans 14 residues.